The 30 T cell receptor beta chains presented below share a single source sample, sequenced in a study of blood T cell repertoires in COVID-19 (dated by TCRdb to about 2020). Libraries were built with the immunoSEQ multiplex PCR assay. The source is immuneACCESS, and TCRdb retained only in-frame sequences with V and J called. Part of the clones is not carried over; for the studies checked, unresolved V genes explain less than half of this, and the remainder is unexplained. Here the sample has about 240,000 clones; around 81% occur a single time. Of the sample, 1.9% falls within the top ten clones. Sample: peripheral blood. The receptors derive from a man aged 25-40 years who had recovered from COVID-19.

J is TRBJ2-7 and V is TRBV5-6; D uncertain. The CDR3 consists of 11 residues. Deletions cut 2 bases from V and 3 bases from J, with 3 bases between. Germline V gene sequence: CDR1 SGHDT, CDR2 YYEEEE. CDR3 DNA: TGTGCCAGCAGCTTTCACTACGAGCAGTACTTC. It specifies CASSFHYEQYF.

For this clone: Other DNA sequences of this sample code for an identical CDR3. V gene TRBV5-1 combines with J gene TRBJ2-6; D remains unclear. The CDR3 has 15 residues. Germline loops: CDR1 SGHRS, CDR2 YFSETQ. V was pared by 2 bases and J by 2 bases, with 8 bases between. CDR3 in DNA: TGCGCCAGCAGCTTACGTGGGCCTGGGGCCAACGTCCTGACTTTC. Protein product: CASSLRGPGANVLTF.

The chain joins TRBV6-5 to TRBJ2-1; 8 bases align to TRBD1. Looked up from germline, CDR1 is MNHEY and CDR2 is SVGAGI. Trimming took 6 bases from V and 6 from J; bases not matched to a gene: 4. The CDR3 sequence is 13 residues long. CDR3 sequence: CASRPQGGNEQFF. CDR3 bases: TGTGCCAGCAGACCACAGGGGGGCAATGAGCAGTTCTTC.

The V gene is TRBV6-4, the J gene TRBJ1-2, with D maybe TRBD1 (5 bases). The CDR3 length is 14 residues. CDR1 and CDR2 from the germline V gene are MRHNA and SNTAGT. Trimming took off 4 bases at V and 4 bases at J, with 13 bases between the two ends. The CDR3 DNA is TGTGCCAGCAGTGTCCGGGACTTCGTCTATGGCTACACCTTC. Amino acid sequence: CASSVRDFVYGYTF.

J is TRBJ2-1 and V is TRBV12-3 or TRBV12-4; D unclear. The CDR3 is made up of 12 amino acids. V was clipped by 6 bases and J by 4 bases, with 7 bases between them. CDR3 in DNA: TGTGCCAGCAGCCAAGCGTACAATGAGCAGTTCTTC. This codes for CASSQAYNEQFF.

The chain is built from TRBV5-5 and TRBJ1-4, with a weak D call TRBD1 (6 bases). V was pared by 0 bases and J by 5 bases, with 11 bases between. There are 15 residues in the CDR3. Germline lookup yields CDR1 SGHKS and CDR2 YYEKEE (reference sequence). CDR3 protein: CASSLGRDTNEKLFF. DNA of the CDR3: TGTGCCAGCAGCTTGGGCCGGGACACAAATGAAAAACTGTTTTTT. The variable domain in full, completed from reference TRBV5-5 and TRBJ1-4, reads DAGVTQSPTHLIKTRGQQVTLRCSPISGHKSVSWYQQVLGQGPQFIFQYYEKEERGRGNFPDRFSARQFPNYSSELNVNALLLGDSALYLCASSLGRDTNEKLFFGSGTQLSVL.

This rearrangement joins TRBV7-8 to TRBJ2-7, with a weak D call TRBD2 (5 bases). Trimming removed 5 bases from V and 0 bases from J, with 8 bases in between. The CDR3 totals 13 residues. Germline-derived CDR1 and CDR2 are SGHVS and FQNEAQ. For the CDR3, the DNA is TGTGCCAGCAGCCGCACTAGCTCCTACGAGCAGTACGTC. Translated, it gives CASSRTSSYEQYV.

Only a few counts were recorded for this clone. The genes are TRBV6-2 or TRBV6-3 and TRBJ2-3, with 7 bases aligning to TRBD2. V trimming: 6 bases; J trimming: 5 bases; junction bases outside the gene matches: 8. This CDR3 has 14 amino acids. The V gene's germline CDR1 is MNHEY and CDR2 SVGEGT. The CDR3 region is CASSPRLAGDTQYF. Here the CDR3 DNA reads TGTGCCAGCAGCCCACGACTAGCAGGAGATACGCAGTATTTT.

The genes are TRBV11-3 and TRBJ2-3, with a possible D match to TRBD2 (6 bases). Trimming left V 1 base short and J 1 base short, with 6 bases between. Germline V CDR1 and CDR2: SGHNT, YENEEA. This CDR3 contains 14 residues. CDR3 nucleotide sequence: TGTGCCAGCAGCTTAGGCGGGGGCACAGATACGCAGTATTTT. Translated: CASSLGGGTDTQYF.

The rearrangement joins TRBV6-5 to TRBJ1-1, with D possibly matching TRBD1 (6 bases). Trimming cost V 5 bases and J 3 bases, with 16 bases left between them. The germline V gene has CDR1 MNHEY and CDR2 SVGAGI. The CDR3 sequence is 15 residues long. Here the CDR3 reads CASSPSGDGDTEAFF. The CDR3 nucleotides are TGTGCCAGCAGTCCCTCAGGGGATGGTGACACTGAAGCTTTCTTT.

The CDR3 region has the DNA TGTGCCAGCAGTGCACAAGGGGGCCTGAACACTGAAGCTTTCTTT. Translating it yields CASSAQGGLNTEAFF. V and J are TRBV25-1 and TRBJ1-1; the match to TRBD1 covers 7 bases. CDR1 and CDR2 (germline): MGHDK, SYGVNS. This CDR3 has 15 residues. V shed 4 bases and J 0 bases; nucleotides not matched to a gene: 5.

The rearrangement links TRBV15 to TRBJ2-7; TRBD1 matches 11 bases. The V and J ends lost 4 bases and 0 bases, in that order; junction bases with no gene match: 8. Germline assignment: CDR1 LNHNV and CDR2 YYDKDF (reference sequence). The CDR3 contains 17 residues. In nucleotides, the CDR3 is TGTGCCACCAGCACCGACAGGGGGACAGGGGGCTCCTACGAGCAGTACGTC. Its translation is CATSTDRGTGGSYEQYV.

The CDR3 protein is CASSIGLWASNQPQHF. CDR3 in DNA: TGTGCCAGTAGTATCGGTCTATGGGCGAGCAATCAGCCCCAGCATTTT. The chain is built from TRBV19 and TRBJ1-5; D unclear. The V and J ends lost 3 bases and 1 base respectively, with 13 bases between them. Germline-derived CDR1 and CDR2 are LNHDA and SQIVND (reference sequence). CDR3 length: 16 amino acids.

This chain links TRBV3-1 (or the pseudogene TRBV3-2) with TRBJ2-5, with TRBD2 identical over 9 bases. The CDR3 consists of 13 residues. Germline V CDR1 and CDR2: LGHDT, YNNKEL (reference sequence). V lost 4 bases to trimming and J lost 3 bases; unmatched junction nucleotides: 0. The CDR3 is CASSRLAEETQYF. The CDR3 nucleotides are TGTGCCAGCAGCCGACTAGCGGAAGAGACCCAGTACTTC.

This chain joins TRBV5-5 and TRBJ1-6; 7 bases are a match to TRBD1. Germline trimming cut 3 bases from V and 8 bases from J; bases unmatched to any gene: 11. CDR3 size: 16 residues. Germline V gene data show CDR1 as SGHKS and CDR2 as YYEKEE (reference sequence). CDR3 bases: TGTGCCAGCAGCTCATCCGCCGGGACAGTAGATTCACCCCTCCACTTT. Protein: CASSSSAGTVDSPLHF.

CDR3 amino acids: CASCRDSYYEQYV. DNA for the CDR3: TGTGCCAGCTGTAGAGACTCCTACTACGAGCAGTACGTC. The chain is built from TRBV28 and TRBJ2-7; the D is unclear. The germline gives CDR1 MDHEN, CDR2 SYDVKM. The CDR3 is 13 residues long. Trimming removed 8 bases from V and 3 bases from J, with 14 bases in between.

The chain links TRBV15 to TRBJ2-3; 8 bases align to TRBD1. The length of the CDR3 is 14 residues. V gave up 2 bases and J gave up 6 bases; unmatched junction bases: 4. CDR1 LNHNV and CDR2 YYDKDF come from the germline V gene (reference sequence). CDR3 coding DNA: TGTGCCACCAGCAGACAGGGGGCATCGGATACGCAGTATTTT. The encoded protein is CATSRQGASDTQYF.

V and J are TRBV7-8 and TRBJ1-1; a weak D match, TRBD1 (5 bases). Trimming took 5 bases from V and 4 from J, leaving 14 bases between them. This CDR3 contains 14 residues. Germline CDR1 SGHVS, CDR2 FQNEAQ. The CDR3 region is CASSPWGGGTEAFF. CDR3 nucleotides: TGTGCCAGCAGCCCCTGGGGGGGTGGCACTGAAGCTTTCTTT.

This chain's CDR3 is CATSRDRGYHEQYF. The DNA for the CDR3 is TGTGCCACCAGCAGAGATAGAGGTTACCACGAGCAGTACTTC. The chain is built from TRBV15 and TRBJ2-7; no firm D call. The CDR3 is 14 residues long. V lost 0 bases to trimming and J lost 5 bases, with 11 bases between them. Germline V gene data show CDR1 as LNHNV and CDR2 as YYDKDF (reference sequence).

The V call is TRBV3-1 (or the pseudogene TRBV3-2), the J call TRBJ1-6; no firm D call. Germline loops: CDR1 LGHDT, CDR2 YNNKEL (reference sequence). The CDR3 sequence is 16 residues long. Trimming stripped 7 bases from V and 11 bases from J, with 24 bases between. The CDR3 nucleotides are TGTGCCAGCAACCTCGGAGGCGTGCCGAGAGGAACACCCCTCCACTTT. Protein: CASNLGGVPRGTPLHF.

V is TRBV29-1 and J is TRBJ2-1; 7 nucleotides align to TRBD2. CDR1 and CDR2 (germline): SQVTM, ANQGSEA. V shed 8 bases, J shed 0 bases, and the junction held 7 bases outside the gene matches. CDR3 length equals 14 residues. CDR3 region: CSFGGILSYNEQFF. The CDR3 DNA sequence: TGCAGCTTCGGGGGGATCCTCTCCTACAATGAGCAGTTCTTC.

This rearrangement joins TRBV3-1 (or the pseudogene TRBV3-2) to TRBJ1-2; perhaps TRBD1 as D (6 bases). Germline assignment: CDR1 LGHDT and CDR2 YNNKEL (reference sequence). The V and J ends lost 0 bases and 5 bases respectively, with 13 bases between them. This CDR3 has 15 residues. The CDR3 DNA is TGTGCCAGCAGCCAAGAGATCGCAGGGGAATATGGCTACACCTTC. It codes for CASSQEIAGEYGYTF.

This clone has just one count. V usage is TRBV2 and J usage is TRBJ1-4; perhaps TRBD1 as D (6 bases). Trimming removed 8 bases at V and 0 bases at J, with 16 bases between. The CDR3 has 16 amino acids. Germline V gene sequence: CDR1 SNHLY, CDR2 FYNNEI. CDR3 sequence: CASAKRKGATNEKLFF. The CDR3 coding sequence is TGTGCCAGCGCCAAACGGAAGGGGGCAACTAATGAAAAACTGTTTTTT.

The chain is built from TRBV18 and TRBJ2-5, with 13 bases fitting TRBD2. CDR3 length: 15 amino acids. Germline trimming cut 0 bases from V and 5 bases from J; bases unmatched to any gene: 0. Germline V gene sequence: CDR1 KGHSH, CDR2 LQKENI. CDR3 protein: CASSPPTSGGETQYF. CDR3 DNA sequence: TGTGCCAGCTCACCACCGACTAGCGGGGGGGAGACCCAGTACTTC.

The CDR3, as DNA: TGTGCCAGAGGACGGAGGTCATGTTCAGAAAAACTGTTTTTT. Its protein is CARGRRSCSEKLFF. This chain uses TRBV6-5 with TRBJ1-4; D remains ambiguous. CDR3 length equals 14 residues. Germline loops: CDR1 MNHEY, CDR2 SVGAGI. V was pared by 9 bases and J by 8 bases, with 19 bases between.

This chain connects TRBV18 to TRBJ1-5; D might be TRBD1 (5 bases). Germline lookup yields CDR1 KGHSH and CDR2 LQKENI. With 8 bases removed from V and 5 bases from J, the gap between germline ends came to 13 bases. The CDR3 contains 13 residues. CDR3 sequence: CASRGTGDQPQHF. CDR3 in DNA: TGTGCCAGCCGGGGGACGGGGGATCAGCCCCAGCATTTT.

This clone was counted only a few times. The chain has TRBV12-3 or TRBV12-4 and TRBJ1-1, with a weak D call TRBD1 (5 bases). V lost 5 bases to trimming and J lost 14 bases, with 18 bases between them. This CDR3 has 12 residues. The CDR3 nucleotides are TGTGCCAGCAGTCCCTCCGGGAGGGGTAGGTTCTTT. Its protein is CASSPSGRGRFF.

For the CDR3, the DNA is TGTGCCAGCAGTTTGGGGCCACTCAACACTGAAGCTTTCTTT. It codes for CASSLGPLNTEAFF. The chain couples TRBV27 to TRBJ1-1; a possible D gene is TRBD1 (5 bases). Germline loops: CDR1 MNHEY, CDR2 SMNVEV (reference sequence). The CDR3 length is 14 residues. Trimming pared 3 bases from V and 2 bases from J, leaving 10 bases between.

This clone is a singleton in its sample. The rearrangement uses TRBV24-1 and TRBJ1-5; 10 nucleotides match TRBD1. Germline-derived CDR1 and CDR2 are KGHDR and SFDVKD. The CDR3 has 15 amino acids. V lost 3 bases and J lost 2; bases outside the gene matches: 0. The CDR3 DNA sequence: TGTGCCACCAGTGATGGGACAGGGGGCAATCAGCCCCAGCATTTT. It yields the protein CATSDGTGGNQPQHF.

V gene TRBV2 combines with J gene TRBJ2-1; D perhaps matches TRBD2 (5 bases). The CDR3 spans 15 residues. CDR1 SNHLY and CDR2 FYNNEI come from the germline V gene. V gave up 5 bases and J gave up 3 bases, with 14 bases separating them. CDR3 region: CASSFRYRDYNEQFF. The CDR3 coding sequence is TGTGCCAGCAGTTTTAGGTACCGGGACTACAATGAGCAGTTCTTC.